Listed here are 2 T cell receptor beta chains from one sample, sequenced in a study of T cell responses to AZD1222 COVID-19 vaccine. Using immunoSEQ multiplex PCR, the repertoire was profiled, and TCRdb retains in-frame clones only, with some absent. The sample lists 95,000 to 150,000 clones; approximately 92% were seen once. The source was peripheral blood, collected on day 0 of AZD1222 vaccination. These receptors were taken from an adult in good health.

This clone was detected once. Compared with germline, one end of the junction differs, possibly owing to a read error. This chain joins TRBV7-9 and TRBJ1-4; D is unresolved. Germline V gene data show CDR1 as SEHNR and CDR2 as FQNEAQ (reference sequence). The CDR3 extends over 14 amino acids. The CDR3 region has the DNA TGTGCCAGCAGCTTTGCCCGCCCTAAGGAAAAACTGTTTTTT. Its translation: CASSFARPKEKLFF.

The CDR3 nucleotides are TGCAGTGCTATGGGCAATGAGCAGTTCTTC. Amino acid sequence: CSAMGNEQFF. V gene TRBV20-1 combines with J gene TRBJ2-1; D uncertain. Looked up from germline, CDR1 is DFQATT and CDR2 is SNEGSKA (reference sequence). This CDR3 is built from 10 residues. V was cut by 4 bases and J by 6 bases, with 4 bases left in between.